Given below is one TCR beta chain in context. The data were obtained in a study of blood T cell repertoires in COVID-19. Across the whole study: The samples span acute and convalescent COVID-19 from the United States, Italy and Spain. Sample material is recorded as cDNA or gDNA derived from T cells, B-cell-depleted T cells, or PBMCs.

In the authors' workflow: Amplification of reference gene primers provided the estimated nucleated cell counts. Repertoires were generated with immunoSEQ multiplex PCR, while TCRdb's copy carries only in-frame clones and drops some. The DNA was the basis for D and trimming; V, J and clone size are from that table. The sample contains about 140,000 clones, roughly four fifths of which appear only once. The V gene lost 4 bases and the J gene lost 0 bases, with 12 bases spanning the gap. The CDR3 is made up of 15 amino acids. Germline CDR1 reads MNHEY; CDR2 reads SVGAGI. The sequencing sample was made of peripheral blood. The source is a woman older than 75 with active or convalescent COVID-19. The rearrangement joins TRBV6-5 to TRBJ2-5; D is perhaps TRBD1 (6 bases). In DNA form, the CDR3 reads TGTGCCAGCAGTTGGACAGATTACTACCAAGAGACCCAGTACTTC. It codes for CASSWTDYYQETQYF.